In terms of frequency, the clone carrying this T cell receptor beta chain is medium-sized. Antigen: not known. These data are taken from a study of synovial regulatory T cells in juvenile arthritis. Regarding the study as a whole: iaTreg TCR repertoires were largely private across patients and partially overlapped synovial Teff and blood CPL. Compared with other blood Treg cells, inflammation-associated Treg cells had reduced TCR diversity.

Donors were some eleven juvenile idiopathic arthritis patients with active disease, 3 polyarticular and 8 oligoarticular. Patients were aged median about 10 years with disease lasting median around 7 years. The CDR3 is 12 amino acids. No DNA was logged. Germline V CDR1 and CDR2: SEHNR, FQNEAQ (reference sequence). Sequencing was performed with immunoSEQ multiplex PCR; in TCRdb, only in-frame clones are kept and a portion is missing. The sample table sets out 6,400 or so clones. The material sequenced was Treg cells from blood. The sample's subset: remaining (HLA-DR-negative) circulating blood Treg cells. This chain uses TRBV7-9 with TRBJ1-1. This sequence originates from a donor aged 2-29 years with juvenile idiopathic arthritis. CDR3 loop: CASSFLNTEAFF.